The T cell receptor beta chain described here comes from a study of patients and donors after allogeneic stem cell transplantation. Trimming took off 5 bases at V and 0 bases at J, with 13 bases between the two ends. Germline values: CDR1 SGDLS, CDR2 YYNGEE. The CDR3 length is 15 residues. TCRdb reprocessed the RT-PCR reads via MiXCR and lists one record per CDR3 protein. The sample shows about 960,000 distinct CDR3 sequences, 15% to 20% of them seen only once. This clonotype came up a few times. The source material was blood, either unsorted or a sorted T cell fraction (not recorded which). The clonotype originates from a human donor who was either an allogeneic HSCT recipient or a stem cell or donor lymphocyte infusion donor (not recorded which). It is not recorded whose cells these are; they may come from a transplant donor. This chain joins TRBV9 and TRBJ2-3, with unresolved D. The CDR3 is CASSLGALSTDTQYF. DNA for the CDR3: TGTGCCAGCAGTCTCGGAGCGCTGAGCACAGATACGCAGTATTTT.